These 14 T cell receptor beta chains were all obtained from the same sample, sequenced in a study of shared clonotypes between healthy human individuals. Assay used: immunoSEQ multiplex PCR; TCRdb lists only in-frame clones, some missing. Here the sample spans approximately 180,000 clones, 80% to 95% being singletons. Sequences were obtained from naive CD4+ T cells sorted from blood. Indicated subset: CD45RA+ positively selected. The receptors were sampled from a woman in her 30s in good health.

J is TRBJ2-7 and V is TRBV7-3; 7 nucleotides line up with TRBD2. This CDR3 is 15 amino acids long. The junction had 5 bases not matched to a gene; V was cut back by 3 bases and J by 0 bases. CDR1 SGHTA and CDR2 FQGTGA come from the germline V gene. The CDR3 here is CASSFEAGPSYEQYF. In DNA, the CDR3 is TGTGCCAGCAGCTTTGAAGCGGGACCCTCCTACGAGCAGTACTTC.

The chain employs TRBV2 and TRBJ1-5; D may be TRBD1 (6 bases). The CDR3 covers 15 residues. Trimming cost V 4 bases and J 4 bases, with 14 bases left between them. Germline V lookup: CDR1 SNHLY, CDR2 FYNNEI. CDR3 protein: CASSGSTGTNQPQHF. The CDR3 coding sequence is TGTGCCAGCAGTGGTTCGACAGGCACTAATCAGCCCCAGCATTTT.

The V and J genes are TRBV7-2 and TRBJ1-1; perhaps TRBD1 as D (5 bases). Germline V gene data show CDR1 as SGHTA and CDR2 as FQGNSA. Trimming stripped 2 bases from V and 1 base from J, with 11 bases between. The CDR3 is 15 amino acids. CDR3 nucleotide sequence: TGTGCCAGCAGCTTAATCGGGACGGCGAACACTGAAGCTTTCTTT. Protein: CASSLIGTANTEAFF. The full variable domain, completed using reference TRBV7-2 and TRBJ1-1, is GAGVSQSPSNKVTEKGKDVELRCDPISGHTALYWYRQSLGQGLEFLIYFQGNSAPDKSGLPSDRFSAERTGGSVSTLTIQRTQQEDSAVYLCASSLIGTANTEAFFGQGTRLTVV.

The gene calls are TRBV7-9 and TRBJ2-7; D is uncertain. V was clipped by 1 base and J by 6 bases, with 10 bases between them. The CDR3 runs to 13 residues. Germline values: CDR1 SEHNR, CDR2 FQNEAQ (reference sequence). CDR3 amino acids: CASSLEESGEQYF. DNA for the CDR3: TGTGCCAGCAGCTTAGAGGAATCGGGCGAGCAGTACTTC.

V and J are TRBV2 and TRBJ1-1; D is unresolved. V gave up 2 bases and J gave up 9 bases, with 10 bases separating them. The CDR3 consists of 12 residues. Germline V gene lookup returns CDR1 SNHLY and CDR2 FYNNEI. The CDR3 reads CASSESSPKAFF. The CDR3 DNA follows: TGTGCCAGCAGTGAATCCAGCCCCAAAGCTTTCTTT.

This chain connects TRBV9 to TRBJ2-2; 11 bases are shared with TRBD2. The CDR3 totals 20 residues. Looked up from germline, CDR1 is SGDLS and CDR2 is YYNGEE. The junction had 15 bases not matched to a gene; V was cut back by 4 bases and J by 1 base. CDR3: CASSPAYKGSGRGNTGELFF. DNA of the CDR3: TGTGCCAGCAGCCCCGCCTACAAGGGTAGCGGGAGGGGGAACACCGGGGAGCTGTTTTTT.

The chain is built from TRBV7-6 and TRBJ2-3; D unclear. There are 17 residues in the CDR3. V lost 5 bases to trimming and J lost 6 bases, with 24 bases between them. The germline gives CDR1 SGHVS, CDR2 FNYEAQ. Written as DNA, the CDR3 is TGTGCCAGCAGCCCAAACCCGGAAATCCGAGCCCCTGATACGCAGTATTTT. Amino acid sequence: CASSPNPEIRAPDTQYF.

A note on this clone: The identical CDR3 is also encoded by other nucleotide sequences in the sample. The CDR3 nucleotides read TGTGCCAGCAGTTCTCTAGCGGGAGGTTCCTACAATGAGCAGTTCTTC. Amino acid sequence: CASSSLAGGSYNEQFF. V usage is TRBV27 and J usage is TRBJ2-1, with 11 positions matching TRBD2. The CDR3 is 16 amino acids. The V gene end was trimmed by 4 bases and the J gene end by 1 base; junction bases not matched to a gene: 3. Germline values: CDR1 MNHEY, CDR2 SMNVEV (reference sequence).

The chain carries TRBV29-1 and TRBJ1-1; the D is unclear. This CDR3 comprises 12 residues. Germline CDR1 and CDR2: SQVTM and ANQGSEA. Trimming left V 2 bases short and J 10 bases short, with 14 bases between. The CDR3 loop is CSVEFSEGRAFF. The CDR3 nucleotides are TGCAGCGTTGAATTTTCAGAGGGAAGAGCTTTCTTT. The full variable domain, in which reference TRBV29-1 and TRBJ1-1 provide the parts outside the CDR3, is SAVISQKPSRDICQRGTSLTIQCQVDSQVTMMFWYRQQPGQSLTLIATANQGSEATYESGFVIDKFPISRPNLTFSTLTVSNMSPEDSSIYLCSVEFSEGRAFFGQGTRLTVV.

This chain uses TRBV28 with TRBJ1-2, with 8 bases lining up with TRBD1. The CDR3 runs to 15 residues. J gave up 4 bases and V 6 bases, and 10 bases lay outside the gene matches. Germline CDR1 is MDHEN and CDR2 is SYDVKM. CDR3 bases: TGTGCCAGCAGCCTATCCAGGGGGCTCGGCTATGGCTACACCTTC. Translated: CASSLSRGLGYGYTF.

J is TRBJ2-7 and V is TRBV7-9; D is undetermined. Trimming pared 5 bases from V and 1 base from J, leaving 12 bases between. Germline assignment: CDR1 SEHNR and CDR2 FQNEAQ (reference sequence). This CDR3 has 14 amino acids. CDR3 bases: TGTGCCAGCAGCCCTTTCGGACGTTCCTACGAGCAGTACTTC. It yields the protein CASSPFGRSYEQYF.

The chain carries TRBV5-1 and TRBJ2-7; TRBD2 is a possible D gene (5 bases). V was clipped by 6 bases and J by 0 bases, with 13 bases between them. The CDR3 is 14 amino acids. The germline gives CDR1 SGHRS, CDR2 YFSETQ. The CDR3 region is CASKEVVSSYEQYF. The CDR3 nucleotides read TGCGCCAGCAAGGAGGTTGTCAGCTCCTACGAGCAGTACTTC.

CDR3 in amino acids: CASTDRVHEQYF. CDR3 coding DNA: TGTGCCAGCACGGACAGGGTCCACGAGCAGTACTTC. The chain is built from TRBV28 and TRBJ2-7; 8 bases are shared with TRBD1. With V trimmed by 7 bases and J by 5 bases, 4 bases remained unmatched. Per germline, CDR1 MDHEN and CDR2 SYDVKM. CDR3 size: 12 residues.

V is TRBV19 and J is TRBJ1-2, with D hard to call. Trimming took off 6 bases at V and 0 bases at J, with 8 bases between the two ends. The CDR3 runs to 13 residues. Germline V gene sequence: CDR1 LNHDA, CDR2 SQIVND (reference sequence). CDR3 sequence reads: CASRPDPNYGYTF. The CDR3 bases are TGTGCCAGTAGGCCAGACCCTAACTATGGCTACACCTTC.